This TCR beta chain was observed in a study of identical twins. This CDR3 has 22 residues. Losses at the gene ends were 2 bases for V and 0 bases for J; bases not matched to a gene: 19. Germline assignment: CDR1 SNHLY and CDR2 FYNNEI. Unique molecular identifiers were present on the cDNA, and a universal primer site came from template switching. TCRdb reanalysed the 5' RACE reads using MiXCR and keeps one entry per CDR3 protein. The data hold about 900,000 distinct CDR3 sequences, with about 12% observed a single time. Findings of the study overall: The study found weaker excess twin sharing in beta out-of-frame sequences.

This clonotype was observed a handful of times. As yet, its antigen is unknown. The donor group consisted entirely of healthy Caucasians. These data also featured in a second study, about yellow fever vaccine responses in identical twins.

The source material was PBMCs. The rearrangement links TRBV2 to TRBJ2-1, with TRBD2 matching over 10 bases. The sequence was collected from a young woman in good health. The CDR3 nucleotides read TGTGCCAGCAGTGAATTGTTTAGTGTTGGACTAGCGGCAGGGAGCTCCTACAATGAGCAGTTCTTC. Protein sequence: CASSELFSVGLAAGSSYNEQFF.